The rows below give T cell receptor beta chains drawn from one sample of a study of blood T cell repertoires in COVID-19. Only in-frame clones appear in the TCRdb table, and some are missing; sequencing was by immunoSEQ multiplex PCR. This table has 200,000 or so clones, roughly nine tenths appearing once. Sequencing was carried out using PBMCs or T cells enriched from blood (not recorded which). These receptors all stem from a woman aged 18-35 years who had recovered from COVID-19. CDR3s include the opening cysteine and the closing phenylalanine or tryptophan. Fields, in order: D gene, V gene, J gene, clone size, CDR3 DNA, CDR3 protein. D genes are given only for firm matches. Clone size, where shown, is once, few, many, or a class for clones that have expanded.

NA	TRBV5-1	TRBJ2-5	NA	TGCGCCAGCAGCTTGGGGGGTTTGACTAGTATCGCGGAGACCCAGTACTTC	CASSLGGLTSIAETQYF
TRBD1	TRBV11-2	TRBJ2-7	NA	TGTGCCAGCAGCACAGGACAGGGATTCTCCTACGAGCAGTACTTC	CASSTGQGFSYEQYF
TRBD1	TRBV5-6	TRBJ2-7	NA	TGTGCCAGCAGCTTGGGGACAGGGGATGCGATTTACGAGCAGTACTTC	CASSLGTGDAIYEQYF
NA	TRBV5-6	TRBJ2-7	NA	TGTGCCAGCAGCTTAACGGGCAGGGGCTACGAGCAGTACTTC	CASSLTGRGYEQYF
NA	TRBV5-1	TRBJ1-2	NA	TGCGCCAGCAGCTTCGGGCAGGGCCTCTATGGCTACACCTTC	CASSFGQGLYGYTF
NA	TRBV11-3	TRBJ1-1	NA	TGTGCCAGCAGCGTGGGAACAGGCACTGAAGCTTTCTTT	CASSVGTGTEAFF
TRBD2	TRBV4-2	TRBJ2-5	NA	TGTGCCAGCAGCCAAGGTACCGGGGGGGGCCAGGAGACCCAGTACTTC	CASSQGTGGGQETQYF
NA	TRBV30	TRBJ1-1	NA	TGTGCCTGGACCACCCCGCGGAGGACAGCTTTCTTT	CAWTTPRRTAFF
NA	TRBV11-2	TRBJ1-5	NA	TGTGCCAGCAGCCACAGTTCCCTTCCCCATCAGCCCCAGCATTTT	CASSHSSLPHQPQHF
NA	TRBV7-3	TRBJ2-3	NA	TGTGCCAGCAGCTTCCGGCTAGATCGTAATACGCAGTATTTT	CASSFRLDRNTQYF
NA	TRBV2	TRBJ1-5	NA	TGTGCCAGCAGTTCAGACTTCAATCAGCCCCAGCATTTT	CASSSDFNQPQHF
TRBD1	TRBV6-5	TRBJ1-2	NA	TGTGCCAGCACCCCACCTCTTACAGGGGTCGGCTACACCTTC	CASTPPLTGVGYTF
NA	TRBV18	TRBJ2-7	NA	TGTGCCAGCTCACCACGGTCCAGGTCCCCCCCAGTGCAGTACTTC	CASSPRSRSPPVQYF
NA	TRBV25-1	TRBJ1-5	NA	TGTGCCAGCAGTGAATCCGGGAACAATCAGCCCCAGCATTTT	CASSESGNNQPQHF
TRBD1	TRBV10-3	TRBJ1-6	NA	TGTGCCATCAGTACCAACAGGGGGCGACTGTCGCATTCACCCCTCCACTTT	CAISTNRGRLSHSPLHF
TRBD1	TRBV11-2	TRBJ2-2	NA	TGTGCCAGCAGCTTATCTGACAGGGGGCAACGACACACCGGGGAGCTGTTTTTT	CASSLSDRGQRHTGELFF
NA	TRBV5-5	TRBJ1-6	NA	TGTGCCAGCAGTACCCCGGGGGGAGGGTCACCCCTCCACTTT	CASSTPGGGSPLHF
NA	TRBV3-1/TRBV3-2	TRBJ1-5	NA	TGTGCCAGCAGCCAGGGCCACGGTCAGCCCCAGCATTTT	CASSQGHGQPQHF
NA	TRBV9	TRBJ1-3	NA	TGTGCCAGCAGCGCCAGCCATGACAGGCGTGACTCTGGAAACACCATATATTTT	CASSASHDRRDSGNTIYF
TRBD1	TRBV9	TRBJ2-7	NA	TGTGCCAGCAGCGCAGGACAGGGGGTGGGCGAGCAGTACTTC	CASSAGQGVGEQYF
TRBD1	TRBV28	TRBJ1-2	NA	TGTGCCAGCAGTTTAGGGACAGGGGGCCTTAACTATGGCTACACCTTC	CASSLGTGGLNYGYTF
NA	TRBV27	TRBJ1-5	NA	TGTGCCAGCAGTTTGGGGGGAGATCAGCCCCAGCATTTT	CASSLGGDQPQHF
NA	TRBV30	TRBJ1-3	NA	TGTGCCTGGAGCCGAGACAGTTACGGAAACACCATATATTTT	CAWSRDSYGNTIYF
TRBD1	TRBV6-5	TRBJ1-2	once	TGTGCCAGCAGTTACTTGCCCGGCCAGGGGGCTCAGAGCTACACCTTC	CASSYLPGQGAQSYTF
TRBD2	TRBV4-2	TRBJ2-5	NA	TGTGCCAGCAGCCATAAACCCCGGCTAGCGGGGGGGTTGCAAGAGACCCAGTACTTC	CASSHKPRLAGGLQETQYF
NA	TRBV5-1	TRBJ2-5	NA	TGCGCCAGCAGCTTGGATCAGGGAGGGACCCAGTACTTC	CASSLDQGGTQYF
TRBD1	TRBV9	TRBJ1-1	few	TGTGCCAGCAGCGCCGGACAGGGCACTGAAGCTTTCTTT	CASSAGQGTEAFF
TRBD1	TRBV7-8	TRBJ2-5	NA	TGTGCCAGCAGCCGGGACAGGGGGCTGGGGACCCAGTACTTC	CASSRDRGLGTQYF
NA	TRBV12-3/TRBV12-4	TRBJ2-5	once	TGTGCCAGCAGGTTTATGGAGACCCAGTACTTC	CASRFMETQYF